This T cell receptor (beta chain) was retrieved from a study of shared clonotypes between healthy human individuals. Among the unsorted PBMC samples, replicate PCRs used 300 ng DNA, 30,000 to 35,000 T cell genomes. The repertoire was sequenced with immunoSEQ multiplex PCR; TCRdb's copy has only in-frame clones and lacks some. This table holds fewer than 600,000 clones, 79% found once. The length of the CDR3 is 15 residues. Germline assignment: CDR1 PRHDT and CDR2 FYEKMQ (reference sequence). V dropped 5 bases and J dropped 4; count of bases not matched to a gene: 8. The sample consisted of PBMCs. The clonotype originates from a woman aged 40 to 49 in good health. Some clones in this sample may be carry-over from other donors' samples. V gene TRBV13 combines with J gene TRBJ2-3, with 8 bases matching TRBD2. The CDR3 region is CASSRSGSRADTQYF. The DNA of the CDR3 is TGTGCCAGCAGCCGGAGCGGGAGTAGGGCAGATACGCAGTATTTT.